The 16 T cell receptor beta chains listed next were all sequenced from one sample in a study of T cells in Graves' hyperthyroidism and ophthalmopathy. Amplification yielded TCR beta CDR3 regions, with RNA transcripts as the source. HTBI primers were the set used in a first-round RT-PCR of the TCR CDR3. TCRdb recomputed calls from the multiplex PCR reads with MiXCR, one row per CDR3 protein. The profile shows roughly 500,000 distinct CDR3 sequences, about 22% of them singletons. Sequenced sample: blood. The receptors were gathered from a woman in her 70s with Graves' ophthalmopathy.

This clonotype was seen a few times. This chain links TRBV20-1 with TRBJ2-7; D might be TRBD1 or TRBD2, each matching 6 bases. V was cut by 4 bases and J by 0 bases, with 16 bases left in between. The CDR3 covers 15 residues. Germline loops: CDR1 DFQATT, CDR2 SNEGSKA (reference sequence). The CDR3 loop is CSATPGAGHSYEQYF. The CDR3 DNA reads as TGCAGTGCTACCCCAGGGGCGGGACACTCCTACGAGCAGTACTTC.

This clonotype has a handful of counts. The chain links TRBV7-2 to TRBJ1-6, with TRBD1 matching over 10 bases. After removal of 5 bases from V and 10 bases from J, the junction contained 2 bases not matched to a gene. Germline assignment: CDR1 SGHTA and CDR2 FQGNSA. This CDR3 region has 13 residues. CDR3 in DNA: TGTGCCAGCAGCCCGGGACAGGGGTCACCCCTCCACTTT. Its translation is CASSPGQGSPLHF.

This clonotype came up many times. The CDR3 bases are TGTGCCAGCAGTTCCACCCGACTAGCGGGAGTCGAGCAGTACTTC. This codes for CASSSTRLAGVEQYF. The chain carries TRBV28 and TRBJ2-7, with 12 bases matching TRBD2. With 4 bases clipped from V and 6 bases from J, the junction kept 7 bases outside the gene matches. Germline V gene sequence: CDR1 MDHEN, CDR2 SYDVKM. This CDR3 has 15 residues.

As regards this clonotype: One end of the junction does not line up with germline, which may come from a read error. The CDR3 here is CASPPREGEGYTF. The CDR3 DNA reads TGTGCCAGCCCACCAAGAGAGGGGGAAGGCTACACCTTC. This chain links TRBV18 with TRBJ1-2; TRBD1 might be the D (6 bases). The CDR3 consists of 13 residues. Germline assignment: CDR1 KGHSH and CDR2 LQKENI.

There are a few counts of this clonotype. The chain recombines TRBV12-3 or TRBV12-4 with TRBJ1-5; TRBD1 is a possible D gene (5 bases). The CDR3 length is 17 residues. Between the trimmed V and J ends, which lost 0 bases and 7 bases, there was a span of 19 bases. In DNA, the CDR3 is TGTGCCAGCAGTTTAGCGCCCTTAGGCAGTCGGGACCAGCCCCAGCATTTT. Amino acids: CASSLAPLGSRDQPQHF.

This clonotype showed up just a few times. The J gene is TRBJ2-1, the V gene TRBV27, with 13 bases that match TRBD2. Germline assignment: CDR1 MNHEY and CDR2 SMNVEV (reference sequence). This CDR3 has 15 residues. V shed 6 bases, J shed 6 bases, and the junction held 5 bases outside the gene matches. The CDR3 nucleotides read TGTGCCAGCAGATCGGGACTAGCGGGACTCAATGAGCAGTTCTTC. Amino acids: CASRSGLAGLNEQFF.

In this sample, this clonotype turned up a few times. The chain employs TRBV5-1 and TRBJ2-3, with TRBD2 matching 9 bases. Germline CDR1 reads SGHRS; CDR2 reads YFSETQ. CDR3 length: 16 residues. The V and J ends lost 0 bases and 6 bases, in that order; junction bases with no gene match: 8. The CDR3 sequence: CASSLAGLAGVDTQYF. CDR3 nucleotides: TGCGCCAGCAGCTTGGCCGGGTTAGCGGGAGTGGATACGCAGTATTTT.

This clonotype appeared many times. The J gene is TRBJ2-7, the V gene TRBV28, with a weak D call TRBD1 (6 bases). V dropped 2 bases and J dropped 7 bases, with 27 bases sitting between them. The length of the CDR3 is 18 residues. Per the germline V gene, CDR1 is MDHEN and CDR2 is SYDVKM. DNA of the CDR3: TGTGCCAGCAGTTTAAACCTCGGGGCGACAGGCGGCGTAGGGGAGCAGTACTTC. Translation gives CASSLNLGATGGVGEQYF.

This clonotype was counted only a few times. The rearrangement uses TRBV5-1 and TRBJ2-7, with 8 bases that match TRBD2. CDR1 SGHRS and CDR2 YFSETQ come from the germline V gene. The ends lost 4 bases at V and 0 bases at J; junction bases unmatched: 12. The CDR3 has 17 residues. CDR3 in DNA: TGCGCCAGCAGCGGGGGGCTTTTAGCGGGAAGCTCCTACGAGCAGTACTTC. As protein: CASSGGLLAGSSYEQYF.

At least ten counts were recorded for this clonotype. The rearrangement links TRBV12-3 or TRBV12-4 to TRBJ1-3; D remains unclear. This CDR3 is built from 12 residues. V dropped 6 bases and J dropped 4 bases, with 7 bases sitting between them. The CDR3 DNA is TGTGCCAGCAGCTCTTTGGGAAACACCATATATTTT. Translated: CASSSLGNTIYF.

This clonotype has a handful of counts. V is TRBV6-5 and J is TRBJ2-3; TRBD2 agrees at 8 bases. The V gene end was trimmed by 3 bases and the J gene end by 1 base; junction bases not matched to a gene: 9. This CDR3 contains 17 residues. CDR1 is MNHEY, CDR2 SVGAGI, per germline. The CDR3: CASSYNGRAFGTDTQYF. The CDR3 region has the DNA TGTGCCAGCAGTTATAACGGGAGGGCCTTCGGCACAGATACGCAGTATTTT.

This clonotype was counted a few times. The rearrangement links TRBV6-1 to TRBJ1-5; 10 nucleotides align to TRBD1. Germline loops: CDR1 MNHNS, CDR2 SASEGT. Trimming cost V 4 bases and J 6 bases; bases outside gene matches: 9. The CDR3 contains 16 residues. The CDR3 DNA sequence: TGTGCCAGCAGTGTACGGGACAGGGGAGATAGTCAGCCCCAGCATTTT. It translates to CASSVRDRGDSQPQHF.

The rearrangement uses TRBV19 and TRBJ2-1, with D possibly TRBD2 on 6 matching bases. The germline V gene has CDR1 LNHDA and CDR2 SQIVND (reference sequence). V was trimmed by 6 bases and J by 2 bases, leaving 11 bases between them. This CDR3 contains 14 residues. This CDR3 is CASRLAAAYNEQFF. CDR3 sequence (DNA): TGTGCCAGTAGGTTAGCGGCAGCCTACAATGAGCAGTTCTTC. The full variable domain, in which reference TRBV19 and TRBJ2-1 provide the parts outside the CDR3, is DGGITQSPKYLFRKEGQNVTLSCEQNLNHDAMYWYRQDPGQGLRLIYYSQIVNDFQKGDIAEGYSVSREKKESFPLTVTSAQKNPTAFYLCASRLAAAYNEQFFGPGTRLTVL.

This clonotype was observed many times. V and J are TRBV6-2 or TRBV6-3 and TRBJ2-5, with 12 bases that match TRBD2. Germline V gene sequence: CDR1 MNHEY, CDR2 SVGEGT. CDR3 length: 14 amino acids. V trimming: 2 bases; J trimming: 8 bases; junction bases outside the gene matches: 3. CDR3 protein: CASSYPGLAGTQYF. In nucleotides, the CDR3 is TGTGCCAGCAGTTACCCTGGACTAGCGGGAACCCAGTACTTC.

CDR3 residues: CASSQNRGREKLFF. In DNA, the CDR3 is TGTGCCAGCAGTCAAAACAGGGGGCGGGAAAAACTGTTTTTT. This rearrangement joins TRBV13 to TRBJ1-4; TRBD1 aligns across 9 bases. Germline V gene sequence: CDR1 PRHDT, CDR2 FYEKMQ (reference sequence). Germline trimming cut 6 bases from V and 8 bases from J; bases unmatched to any gene: 7. This CDR3 comprises 14 residues.

This clonotype appeared a few times. The CDR3, as DNA: TGTGCCAGCAGCCAAGATCGGGGAGCGGAGGGAAACGAGCAGTACTTC. Encoded protein: CASSQDRGAEGNEQYF. The chain is built from TRBV4-2 and TRBJ2-7; D might be TRBD2 (6 bases). The CDR3 length is 16 residues. V lost 0 bases to trimming and J lost 5 bases, with 17 bases between them. CDR1 and CDR2 (germline): LGHNA, YNFKEQ.